This T cell receptor beta chain was identified in a study of T cells expressing NK-cell markers. Study-level background: From sorted CD3+CD56+NKG2C+, CD3+CD56+NKG2C- and CD3+CD56-NKG2C+ T cells came the TCR beta repertoires.

Worth noting for this clonotype: The antigen remains undetermined.

Study-wide results and limits: Researchers report these clonotypes also headed the CD3+CD56-NKG2C+ fraction in four donors. Certain NKG2C+ T cell clones were expanded, and their HCMV specificity remained unclear.

The authors generated TCR beta cDNA through 5'RACE template switching with UMIs. TCRdb reprocessed the 5' RACE reads; each CDR3 protein has one entry and no DNA is given. The specimen's table records around 550,000 distinct CDR3 sequences. The CDR3 is 15 residues long. Germline loops: CDR1 MDHEN, CDR2 SYDVKM. This receptor was taken from a young man in good health. The rearrangement links TRBV28 to TRBJ2-5; the TCRdb D gene call, TRBD1, has no DNA to confirm it. Specimen: blood T cells: a sorted CD56 or NKG2C T cell subset, CD4+ or CD8+ T cells, or bulk PBMC T cells (not recorded which). The CDR3 spells CASSPRGGGRETQYF.